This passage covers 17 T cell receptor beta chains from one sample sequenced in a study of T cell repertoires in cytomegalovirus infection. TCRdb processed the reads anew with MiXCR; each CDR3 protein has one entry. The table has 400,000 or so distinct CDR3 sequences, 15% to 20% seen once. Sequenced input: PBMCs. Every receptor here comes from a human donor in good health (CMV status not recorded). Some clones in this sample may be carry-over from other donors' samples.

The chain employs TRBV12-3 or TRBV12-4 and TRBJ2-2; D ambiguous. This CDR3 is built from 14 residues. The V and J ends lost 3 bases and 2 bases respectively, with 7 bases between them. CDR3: CASSFTANTGELFF. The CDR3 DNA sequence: TGTGCCAGCAGTTTTACCGCTAACACCGGGGAGCTGTTTTTT.

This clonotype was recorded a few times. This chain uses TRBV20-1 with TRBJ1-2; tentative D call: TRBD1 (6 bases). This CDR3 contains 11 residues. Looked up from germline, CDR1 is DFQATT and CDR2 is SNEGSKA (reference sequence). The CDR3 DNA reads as TGCAGATGGGGACACAACTATGGCTACACCTTC. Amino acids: CRWGHNYGYTF.

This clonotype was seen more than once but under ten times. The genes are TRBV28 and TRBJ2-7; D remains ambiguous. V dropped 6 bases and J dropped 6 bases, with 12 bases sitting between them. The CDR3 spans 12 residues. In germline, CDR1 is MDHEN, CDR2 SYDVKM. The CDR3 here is CASSLPTREQYF. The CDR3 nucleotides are TGTGCCAGCAGCCTTCCGACTCGCGAGCAGTACTTC.

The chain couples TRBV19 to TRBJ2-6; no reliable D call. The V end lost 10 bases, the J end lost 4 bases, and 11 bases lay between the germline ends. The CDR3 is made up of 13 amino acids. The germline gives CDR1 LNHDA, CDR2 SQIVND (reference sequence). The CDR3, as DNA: TGTGCCACCACCCGTCTAGGGGCCAACGTCCTGACTTTC. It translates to CATTRLGANVLTF.

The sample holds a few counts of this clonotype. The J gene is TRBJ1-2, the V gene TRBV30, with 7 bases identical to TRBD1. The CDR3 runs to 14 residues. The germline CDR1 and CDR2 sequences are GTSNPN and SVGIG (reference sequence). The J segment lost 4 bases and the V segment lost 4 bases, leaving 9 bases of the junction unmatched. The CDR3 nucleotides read TGTGCCTGGATCCCTTTGACAGGGTCCTATGGCTACACCTTC. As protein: CAWIPLTGSYGYTF.

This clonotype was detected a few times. The CDR3 region is CASTQGPRLYEQYF. The CDR3 bases are TGTGCCAGCACCCAGGGACCGCGCCTCTACGAGCAGTACTTC. The chain links TRBV6-6 to TRBJ2-7; D is tentatively TRBD1 or TRBD2 (5 bases each). V lost 7 bases, J lost 3 bases, and 16 bases lay in between. The CDR3 runs to 14 residues. Germline V gene lookup returns CDR1 MNHNY and CDR2 SVGAGI (reference sequence).

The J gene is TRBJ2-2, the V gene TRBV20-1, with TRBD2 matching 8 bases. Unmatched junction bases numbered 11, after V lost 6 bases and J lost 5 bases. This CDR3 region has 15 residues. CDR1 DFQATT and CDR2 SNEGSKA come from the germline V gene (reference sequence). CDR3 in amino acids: CSAGVSGGLTGELFF. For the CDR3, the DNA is TGCAGTGCCGGTGTGAGCGGGGGACTGACCGGGGAGCTGTTTTTT.

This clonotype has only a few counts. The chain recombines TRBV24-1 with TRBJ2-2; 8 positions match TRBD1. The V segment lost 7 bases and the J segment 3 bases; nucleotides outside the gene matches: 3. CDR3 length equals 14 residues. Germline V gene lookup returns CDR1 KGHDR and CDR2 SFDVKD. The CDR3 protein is CATSGDRHTGELFF. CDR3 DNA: TGTGCCACCAGCGGGGACAGGCACACCGGGGAGCTGTTTTTT.

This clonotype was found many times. This CDR3 is CASKQTGNEQFF. Written as DNA, the CDR3 is TGTGCCAGCAAGCAAACAGGCAATGAGCAGTTCTTC. This chain links TRBV7-9 with TRBJ2-1, with D tentatively TRBD1 (5 bases). CDR1 and CDR2 (germline): SEHNR, FQNEAQ (reference sequence). Trimming cost V 7 bases and J 6 bases, with 10 bases left between them. This CDR3 spans 12 amino acids. The entire variable domain, with the rest obtained from reference TRBV7-9 and TRBJ2-1, is as follows: DTGVSQNPRHKITKRGQNVTFRCDPISEHNRLYWYRQTLGQGPEFLTYFQNEAQLEKSRLLSDRFSAERPKGSFSTLEIQRTEQGDSAMYLCASKQTGNEQFFGPGTRLTVL.

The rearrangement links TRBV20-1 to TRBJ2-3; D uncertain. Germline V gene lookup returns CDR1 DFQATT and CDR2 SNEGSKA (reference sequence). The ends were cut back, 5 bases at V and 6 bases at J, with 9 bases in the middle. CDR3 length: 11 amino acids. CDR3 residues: CSALLGDTQYF. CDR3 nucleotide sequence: TGCAGTGCTCTTCTAGGCGATACGCAGTATTTT.

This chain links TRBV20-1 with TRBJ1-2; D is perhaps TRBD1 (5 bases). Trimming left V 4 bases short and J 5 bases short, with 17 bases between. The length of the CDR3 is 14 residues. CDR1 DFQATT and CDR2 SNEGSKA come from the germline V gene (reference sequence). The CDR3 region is CSANNFRQLYGYTF. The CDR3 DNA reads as TGCAGTGCTAACAACTTCAGACAGCTGTATGGCTACACCTTC.

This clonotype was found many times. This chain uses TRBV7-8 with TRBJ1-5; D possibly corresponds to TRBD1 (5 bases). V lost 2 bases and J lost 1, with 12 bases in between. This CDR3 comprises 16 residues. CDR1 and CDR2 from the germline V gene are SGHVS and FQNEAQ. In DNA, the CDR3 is TGTGCCAGCAGCTTACACCAGGGAGGAAGCAATCAGCCCCAGCATTTT. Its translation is CASSLHQGGSNQPQHF.

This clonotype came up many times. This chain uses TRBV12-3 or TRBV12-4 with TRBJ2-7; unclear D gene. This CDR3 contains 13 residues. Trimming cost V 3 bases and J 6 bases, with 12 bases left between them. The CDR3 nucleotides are TGTGCCAGCAGTTTTAGTCTTCCAGGCGAGCAGTACTTC. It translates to CASSFSLPGEQYF.

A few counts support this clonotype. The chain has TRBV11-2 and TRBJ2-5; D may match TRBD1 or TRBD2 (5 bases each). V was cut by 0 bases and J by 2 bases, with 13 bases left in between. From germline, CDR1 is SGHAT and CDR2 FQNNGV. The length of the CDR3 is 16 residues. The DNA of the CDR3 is TGTGCCAGCAGCTTAGATCGGGGCAGGTTGCAAGAGACCCAGTACTTC. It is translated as CASSLDRGRLQETQYF.

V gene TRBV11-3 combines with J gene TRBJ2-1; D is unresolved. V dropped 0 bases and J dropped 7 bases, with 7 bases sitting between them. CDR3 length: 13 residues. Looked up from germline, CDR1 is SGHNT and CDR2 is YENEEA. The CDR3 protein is CASSLENGNEQFF. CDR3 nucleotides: TGTGCCAGCAGCTTAGAGAATGGAAATGAGCAGTTCTTC.

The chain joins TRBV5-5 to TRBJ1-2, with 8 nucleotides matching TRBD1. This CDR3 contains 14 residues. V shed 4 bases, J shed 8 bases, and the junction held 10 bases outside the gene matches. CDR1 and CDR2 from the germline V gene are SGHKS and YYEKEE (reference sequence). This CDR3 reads CASSPSPDRDGYTF. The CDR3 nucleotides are TGTGCCAGCAGCCCTTCGCCGGACAGGGACGGCTACACCTTC.

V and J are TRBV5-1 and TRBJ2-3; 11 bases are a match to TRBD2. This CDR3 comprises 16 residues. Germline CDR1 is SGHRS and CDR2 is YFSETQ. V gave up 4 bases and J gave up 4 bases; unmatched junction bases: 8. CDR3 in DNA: TGCGCCAGCAGCCTGACTAGCGGGGCTCCGGCAGATACGCAGTATTTT. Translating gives CASSLTSGAPADTQYF.